One and the same sample provided the 15 T cell receptor beta chains below, sequenced in a study of monozygotic twins with cystic fibrosis. The method was immunoSEQ multiplex PCR; TCRdb's version includes in-frame clones alone and lacks a portion of them. The data contain 30,000 to 45,000 clones, nearly 85% of them singletons. The material sequenced was blood. The source is a girl aged 2 to 10 with cystic fibrosis.

V is TRBV5-6 and J is TRBJ1-5, with D hard to call. The CDR3 runs to 12 residues. The V gene's germline CDR1 is SGHDT and CDR2 YYEEEE. V lost 2 bases, J lost 4 bases, and 4 bases lay in between. CDR3 sequence reads: CASSFGNQPQHF. CDR3 sequence (DNA): TGTGCCAGCAGCTTTGGGAATCAGCCCCAGCATTTT.

CDR3 nucleotides: TGCGCCAGCAGCTTACTAGCGGGGGGGCAGTCAGATACGCAGTATTTT. Amino acid sequence: CASSLLAGGQSDTQYF. This chain links TRBV5-1 with TRBJ2-3, with TRBD2 matching 13 bases. Trimming at V came to 2 bases and at J to 4 bases, leaving 4 bases not matched to a gene. The CDR3 is 16 residues long. From germline, CDR1 is SGHRS and CDR2 YFSETQ.

The count of this clone is one. The chain joins TRBV2 to TRBJ1-2, with TRBD1 matching over 7 bases. The CDR3 consists of 13 residues. Germline V CDR1 and CDR2: SNHLY, FYNNEI. Trimming at V came to 4 bases and at J to 6 bases, leaving 5 bases not matched to a gene. The CDR3 coding sequence is TGTGCCAGCAGTGGGGACAGTAGAAATGGCTACACCTTC. It codes for CASSGDSRNGYTF.

This rearrangement joins TRBV27 to TRBJ1-2, with TRBD1 matching 7 bases. The germline gives CDR1 MNHEY, CDR2 SMNVEV (reference sequence). V gave up 6 bases and J gave up 4 bases; unmatched junction bases: 14. The CDR3 has 16 residues. The CDR3 sequence is CASRRTGGQLSYGYTF. In DNA form, the CDR3 reads TGTGCCAGCAGACGGACAGGTGGGCAATTATCCTATGGCTACACCTTC.

The rearrangement links TRBV11-2 to TRBJ1-1; a weak D match, TRBD1 (5 bases). V lost 3 bases, J lost 1 base, and 6 bases lay in between. The CDR3 consists of 13 residues. Germline CDR1 and CDR2: SGHAT and FQNNGV. CDR3 in amino acids: CASSFGQNTEAFF. CDR3 sequence (DNA): TGTGCCAGCAGCTTCGGACAGAACACTGAAGCTTTCTTT.

The chain joins TRBV6-5 to TRBJ1-1; possibly TRBD1 for D (5 bases). V was cut by 2 bases and J by 4 bases, with 8 bases left in between. Looked up from germline, CDR1 is MNHEY and CDR2 is SVGAGI. The length of the CDR3 is 13 residues. CDR3 in amino acids: CASSYGTGTEAFF. DNA for the CDR3: TGTGCCAGCAGTTACGGGACCGGCACTGAAGCTTTCTTT.

This chain uses TRBV5-5 with TRBJ2-5, with D perhaps being TRBD1 or TRBD2 (5 bases each). Trimming left V 3 bases short and J 2 bases short, with 11 bases between. The CDR3 extends over 14 amino acids. Germline lookup yields CDR1 SGHKS and CDR2 YYEKEE (reference sequence). CDR3 loop: CASSSGRGQETQYF. Here the CDR3 DNA reads TGTGCCAGCAGCTCGGGGCGCGGGCAAGAGACCCAGTACTTC.

V is TRBV7-9 and J is TRBJ2-5; D ambiguous. Trimming removed 4 bases at V and 4 bases at J, with 13 bases between. The CDR3 has 14 amino acids. Germline CDR1 is SEHNR and CDR2 is FQNEAQ (reference sequence). CDR3 nucleotides: TGTGCCAGCAGCTACCCCCCCTTTGGAGAGACCCAGTACTTC. This encodes CASSYPPFGETQYF.

This chain links TRBV19 with TRBJ1-2; possible D gene TRBD1, 5 bases. The V end was cut by 3 bases, the J end by 2 bases, with 13 bases between. The length of the CDR3 is 15 residues. Germline CDR1 reads LNHDA; CDR2 reads SQIVND (reference sequence). In nucleotides, the CDR3 is TGTGCCAGTAGTATCGGGGCGCGGACCAACTATGGCTACACCTTC. As protein: CASSIGARTNYGYTF.

V is TRBV5-8 and J is TRBJ2-5; the match to TRBD1 covers 8 bases. This CDR3 is built from 13 residues. V dropped 9 bases and J dropped 5; count of bases not matched to a gene: 9. In germline, CDR1 is SGHTS, CDR2 YDEGEE. The CDR3 spells CATRTGWKETQYF. Here the CDR3 DNA reads TGTGCCACCCGGACAGGGTGGAAGGAGACCCAGTACTTC. Supplemented by reference TRBV5-8 and TRBJ2-5, the full variable domain reads EAGVTQSPTHLIKTRGQQATLRCSPISGHTSVYWYQQALGLGLQFLLWYDEGEERNRGNFPPRFSGRQFPNYSSELNVNALELEDSALYLCATRTGWKETQYFGPGTRLLVL.

The rearrangement links TRBV18 to TRBJ2-7; TRBD1 or TRBD2 may be the D gene (6 bases each). The CDR3 consists of 15 residues. CDR1 and CDR2 from the germline V gene are KGHSH and LQKENI. The germline V and J ends were trimmed by 4 bases and 2 bases, with 15 bases remaining between them. The CDR3 coding sequence is TGTGCCAGCTCACTTGGAGGGGGGCCCCCCTACGAGCAGTACTTC. It is translated as CASSLGGGPPYEQYF.

V gene TRBV30 combines with J gene TRBJ1-5; D is uncertain. Germline V CDR1 and CDR2: GTSNPN, SVGIG (reference sequence). The ends were cut back, 3 bases at V and 1 base at J, with 7 bases in the middle. This CDR3 region has 13 residues. The CDR3 loop reads CAWSPRSNQPQHF. The CDR3 DNA reads TGTGCCTGGAGCCCCAGGAGCAATCAGCCCCAGCATTTT.

The J gene is TRBJ1-2, the V gene TRBV29-1; D is undetermined. V gave up 4 bases and J gave up 4 bases, with 7 bases separating them. Germline V CDR1 and CDR2: SQVTM, ANQGSEA. The CDR3 contains 11 residues. CDR3 protein: CSVVQVYGYTF. Here the CDR3 DNA reads TGCAGCGTTGTCCAGGTCTATGGCTACACCTTC.

This chain connects TRBV6-1 to TRBJ1-2; possible D gene TRBD1, 5 bases. This CDR3 spans 13 amino acids. The ends were cut back, 4 bases at V and 5 bases at J, with 11 bases in the middle. Germline lookup yields CDR1 MNHNS and CDR2 SASEGT. The CDR3 coding sequence is TGTGCCAGCAGTGGGCCAGGGAAGTATGGCTACACCTTC. It codes for CASSGPGKYGYTF.

This chain links TRBV2 with TRBJ2-7, with a tentative D call TRBD2 (6 bases). The CDR3 totals 14 residues. Trimming cost V 8 bases and J 3 bases, with 17 bases left between them. Germline V gene lookup returns CDR1 SNHLY and CDR2 FYNNEI. The CDR3, as DNA: TGTGCCAGCCGATGGACTGGGGAGGACTACGAGCAGTACTTC. Encoded protein: CASRWTGEDYEQYF.